The clone carrying this TCR beta chain occurred a few times. Germline V gene lookup returns CDR1 GTSNPN and CDR2 SVGIG (reference sequence). V lost 1 base and J 0 bases, leaving 4 bases between the germline ends. There are 12 residues in the CDR3. This sample was taken from a study of T cell responses to AZD1222 COVID-19 vaccine. The table came from immunoSEQ multiplex PCR; TCRdb's copy has only in-frame clones and leaves some out. The top ten clones hold about 13% of a sample with approximately 110,000 clones, over 75% of them seen once. Sequenced material: peripheral blood, taken on day 0 of MenACWY control vaccination. The sequence came from an adult in good health. The rearrangement links TRBV30 to TRBJ2-7; D is uncertain. The DNA for the CDR3 is TGTGCCTGGAGTGGGCTCTCCTACGAGCAGTACTTC. Protein product: CAWSGLSYEQYF.